These T cell receptor beta chains were read from a single sample in a study of vaccination and CD4 T cells after COVID-19. These receptors lack a known antigen. TCRdb processed the PCR reads anew with MiXCR; each CDR3 protein has one entry. The sample lists 15,000 or so distinct CDR3 sequences, around 35% seen once, with around 12% in the top ten. Material for sequencing was CD4+ T cells from blood, cultured in vitro. Every receptor here comes from a human donor who had recovered from COVID-19. The conserved cysteine and the conserved F or W are not part of the CDR3 here. Fields, in order: D gene, J gene, V gene, CDR3 protein. D genes are given only for firm matches.

NA	TRBJ2-7	TRBV6-1	ASRLGRTSYEQY
NA	TRBJ1-1	TRBV30	AWGANSYSSF
TRBD2	TRBJ2-5	TRBV20-1	SATPLTSGRETQY
NA	TRBJ1-1	TRBV18	ASSPANTEAF
NA	TRBJ1-1	TRBV6-1	ASRDRTEAF
NA	TRBJ2-2	TRBV10-1	ASSRQVNTGELF
TRBD2	TRBJ2-3	TRBV20-1	SARTVIGTSGRGTQY
TRBD2	TRBJ2-3	TRBV19	ASSIGAGADTQY
NA	TRBJ1-5	TRBV19	ASRRGVKQPQH
TRBD1	TRBJ1-5	TRBV6-1	ATAGGRLSNQPQH
TRBD1	TRBJ2-7	TRBV6-1	ASSEEGTGAYEQY
TRBD1	TRBJ2-7	TRBV7-2	ASSQARGSEQY
NA	TRBJ1-2	TRBV20-1	SARDLIRYGYT
NA	TRBJ2-4	TRBV20-1	SALSVAKNIQY
TRBD1	TRBJ2-5	TRBV25-1	ASSDKGAGETQY
TRBD1	TRBJ1-2	TRBV5-4	ASRPGTGPGYT
NA	TRBJ1-1	TRBV4-1	ASSLRGVNTEAF
NA	TRBJ1-6	TRBV14	ASSQGRHNSPLH
NA	TRBJ2-5	TRBV7-2	ASSSNYIQETQY
TRBD2	TRBJ2-3	TRBV20-1	SARIPWSSGTTDTQY
TRBD1	TRBJ2-2	TRBV28	ASIGSTGGGELF
TRBD1	TRBJ2-7	TRBV7-2	ASLRDSNSYEQY
NA	TRBJ2-7	TRBV20-1	SARDMDSWASYEQY
NA	TRBJ1-2	TRBV20-1	SARLAGNNGYT
NA	TRBJ1-1	TRBV7-2	ASSLGGGGGSTEAF
NA	TRBJ2-5	TRBV19	ASSTLSLGRQY
NA	TRBJ1-2	TRBV7-8	ASSLGGWTAYSYT
NA	TRBJ1-1	TRBV2	ASSGEEGTEAF
NA	TRBJ1-5	TRBV28	ASSLSAGWDQPQH
TRBD2	TRBJ2-2	TRBV15	ATSRGEREGGWTGELF
TRBD2	TRBJ2-2	TRBV11-3	ASRSRGATGELF
NA	TRBJ2-1	TRBV6-2/TRBV6-3	ASGEHGGTNEQF
NA	TRBJ1-5	TRBV6-1	ASTPGRSNQPQH
TRBD2	TRBJ2-7	TRBV6-2/TRBV6-3	ASSFGLARAYEQY
NA	TRBJ2-1	TRBV2	ASSEISYGEQF
TRBD2	TRBJ2-1	TRBV7-2	ASSLVSTSGQNEQF
NA	TRBJ1-5	TRBV2	ASSARSQPQH
NA	TRBJ1-5	TRBV10-3	AISESNDRPYQPQH
TRBD2	TRBJ2-1	TRBV4-1	ASSQDGGGDEQF
TRBD2	TRBJ2-7	TRBV5-1	ASSFLAGDTYEQY
NA	TRBJ1-5	TRBV2	ASSEVGTLGAQH